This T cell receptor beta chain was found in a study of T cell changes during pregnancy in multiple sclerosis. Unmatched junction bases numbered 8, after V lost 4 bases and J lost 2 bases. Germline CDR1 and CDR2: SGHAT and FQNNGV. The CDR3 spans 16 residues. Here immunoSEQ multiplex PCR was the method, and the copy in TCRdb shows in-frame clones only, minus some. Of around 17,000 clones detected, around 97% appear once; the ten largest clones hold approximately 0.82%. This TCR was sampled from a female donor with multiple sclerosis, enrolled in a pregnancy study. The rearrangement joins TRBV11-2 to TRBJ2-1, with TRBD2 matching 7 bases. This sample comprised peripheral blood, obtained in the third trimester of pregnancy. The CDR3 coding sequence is TGTGCCAGCAGCTCCGTCCGCCTAGCGGCCTACAATGAGCAGTTCTTC. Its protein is CASSSVRLAAYNEQFF.